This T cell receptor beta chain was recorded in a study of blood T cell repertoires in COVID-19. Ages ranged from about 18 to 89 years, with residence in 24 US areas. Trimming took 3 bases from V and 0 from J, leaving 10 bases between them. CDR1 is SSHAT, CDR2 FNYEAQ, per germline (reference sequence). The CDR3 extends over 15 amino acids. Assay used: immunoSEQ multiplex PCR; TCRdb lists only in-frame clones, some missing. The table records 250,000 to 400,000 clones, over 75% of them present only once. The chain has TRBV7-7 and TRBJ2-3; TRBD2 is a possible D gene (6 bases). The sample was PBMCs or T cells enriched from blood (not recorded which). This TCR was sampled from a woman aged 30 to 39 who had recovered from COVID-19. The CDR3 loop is CASSLDYRSTDTQYF. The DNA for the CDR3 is TGTGCCAGCAGCTTGGACTATCGAAGCACAGATACGCAGTATTTT. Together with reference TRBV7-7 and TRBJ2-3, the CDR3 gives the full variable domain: GAGVSQSPRYKVTKRGQDVTLRCDPISSHATLYWYQQALGQGPEFLTYFNYEAQPDKSGLPSDRFSAERPEGSISTLTIQRTEQRDSAMYRCASSLDYRSTDTQYFGPGTRLTVL.